These 4 T cell receptor beta chains came from one sample sequenced in a study of blood T cell repertoires in COVID-19. Profiled with immunoSEQ multiplex PCR; TCRdb holds only in-frame clones, not every one. Seen here are 210,000 or so clones, about 89% observed once, and the top ten hold around 7%. The sequenced sample consisted of peripheral blood. These receptors were obtained from a man aged 35-49 years with acute or convalescent COVID-19.

The chain recombines TRBV2 with TRBJ2-7; D possibly corresponds to TRBD1 (6 bases). The CDR3 sequence is 15 residues long. V was cut by 3 bases and J by 2 bases, with 14 bases left in between. CDR1 is SNHLY, CDR2 FYNNEI, per germline. The CDR3 nucleotides are TGTGCCAGCAGTGACAGGGGAAGTAGGGCCTACGAGCAGTACTTC. Translation gives CASSDRGSRAYEQYF.

This sequence joins TRBV25-1 and TRBJ1-1, with 11 bases lining up with TRBD1. CDR1 is MGHDK and CDR2 is SYGVNS in the germline V gene. The CDR3 has 15 residues. J gave up 5 bases and V 5 bases, and 7 bases lay outside the gene matches. CDR3 sequence (DNA): TGTGCCAGCAGTTTATCCGGGACAGGGGGGACTGAAGCTTTCTTT. Protein: CASSLSGTGGTEAFF. Full variable domain (rest looked up from reference TRBV25-1 and TRBJ1-1): EADIYQTPRYLVIGTGKKITLECSQTMGHDKMYWYQQDPGMELHLIHYSYGVNSTEKGDLSSESTVSRIRTEHFPLTLESARPSHTSQYLCASSLSGTGGTEAFFGQGTRLTVV.

The V gene is TRBV9, the J gene TRBJ2-7; 12 bases match TRBD2. The CDR3 has 15 residues. Germline CDR1 SGDLS, CDR2 YYNGEE. The J segment lost 5 bases and the V segment lost 0 bases, leaving 3 bases of the junction unmatched. The CDR3 spells CASSVGTSGAHEQYF. The CDR3 region has the DNA TGTGCCAGCAGCGTAGGGACTAGCGGGGCCCACGAGCAGTACTTC. The whole variable domain, remainder taken from reference TRBV9 and TRBJ2-7, is DSGVTQTPKHLITATGQRVTLRCSPRSGDLSVYWYQQSLDQGLQFLIQYYNGEERAKGNILERFSAQQFPDLHSELNLSSLELGDSALYFCASSVGTSGAHEQYFGPGTRLTVT.

The rearrangement joins TRBV23-1 to TRBJ2-7; no clear D. TRBV23-1 is an ORF for which the function is uncertain. V gave up 10 bases and J gave up 5 bases, with 12 bases separating them. The CDR3 is 11 residues long. CDR3 in DNA: TGCGCCACCCCTCAGAAAAACGAGCAGTACTTC. Translating it yields CATPQKNEQYF.